The clone carrying this T cell receptor (beta chain) was detected a few times. Its matching antigen is unknown. The time point is: late/post reinfection, 12 to 24 weeks after detection. Sorted cells were sequenced directly ex vivo without any in vitro expansion. Donors came from people who inject drugs enrolled in HEPCO, Canada. At all three reinfection time points, viable CD3+ CD8+ CD45RO- cells from two donors served as controls. The protocol was immunoSEQ multiplex PCR, while the TCRdb copy is restricted to in-frame clones and leaves out a portion. The data show some 46,000 clones, roughly 89% seen once. This specimen comes from a study of memory CD8 T cells in hepatitis C reinfection. Study as a whole: HCV reinfection: RNA-positive following two negative tests at least 60 days apart.

V was shortened by 3 bases and J by 6 bases, with 12 bases between the two germline ends. This CDR3 is 13 amino acids long. Findings of the study overall: Conclusions on public clonotypes and secondary clearance were not definitive with about 5 donors.

Sequencing used naive CD8+ T cells sorted from blood. This TCR was sampled from a man aged 18 to 30 with hepatitis C virus infection. The J gene is TRBJ1-1, the V gene TRBV5-3; possibly TRBD1 for D (6 bases). TRBV5-3 is annotated as an ORF whose role is uncertain. CDR3: CARSCGGGAEAFF. Written as DNA, the CDR3 is TGTGCCAGAAGCTGCGGAGGGGGGGCTGAAGCTTTCTTT.